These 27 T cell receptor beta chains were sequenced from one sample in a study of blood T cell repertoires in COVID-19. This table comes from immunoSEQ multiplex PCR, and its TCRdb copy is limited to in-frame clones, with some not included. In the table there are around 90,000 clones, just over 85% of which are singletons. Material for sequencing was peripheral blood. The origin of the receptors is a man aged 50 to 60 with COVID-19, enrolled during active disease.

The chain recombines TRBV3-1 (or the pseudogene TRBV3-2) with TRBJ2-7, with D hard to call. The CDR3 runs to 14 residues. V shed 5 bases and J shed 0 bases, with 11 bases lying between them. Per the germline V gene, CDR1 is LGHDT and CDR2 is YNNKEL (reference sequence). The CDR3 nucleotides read TGTGCCAGCAGCAACGGGTTTTACTCCTACGAGCAGTACTTC. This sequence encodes CASSNGFYSYEQYF.

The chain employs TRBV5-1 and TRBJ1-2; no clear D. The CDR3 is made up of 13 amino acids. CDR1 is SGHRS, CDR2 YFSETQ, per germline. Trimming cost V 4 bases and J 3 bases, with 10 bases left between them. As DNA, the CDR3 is TGCGCCAGCAGCCCCTCGTTTGACTATGGCTACACCTTC. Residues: CASSPSFDYGYTF.

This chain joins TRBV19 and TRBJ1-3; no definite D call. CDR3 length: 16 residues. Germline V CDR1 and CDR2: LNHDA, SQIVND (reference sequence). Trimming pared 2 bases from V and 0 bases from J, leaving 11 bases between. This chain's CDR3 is CASSISAGLSGNTIYF. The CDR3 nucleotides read TGTGCCAGTAGTATATCGGCAGGACTCTCTGGAAACACCATATATTTT.

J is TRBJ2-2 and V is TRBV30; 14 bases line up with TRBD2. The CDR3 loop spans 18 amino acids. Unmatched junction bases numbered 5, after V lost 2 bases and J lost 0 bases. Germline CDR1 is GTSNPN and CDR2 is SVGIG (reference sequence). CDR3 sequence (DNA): TGTGCCTGGAGTTTTCGGACTAGCGGGGGGACGAACACCGGGGAGCTGTTTTTT. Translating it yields CAWSFRTSGGTNTGELFF.

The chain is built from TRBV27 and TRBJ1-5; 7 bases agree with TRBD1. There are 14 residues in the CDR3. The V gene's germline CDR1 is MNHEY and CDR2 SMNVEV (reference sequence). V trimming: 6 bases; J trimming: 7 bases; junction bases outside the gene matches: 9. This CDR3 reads CASRPTGDRQPQHF. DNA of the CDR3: TGTGCCAGCAGACCCACAGGGGATAGGCAGCCCCAGCATTTT.

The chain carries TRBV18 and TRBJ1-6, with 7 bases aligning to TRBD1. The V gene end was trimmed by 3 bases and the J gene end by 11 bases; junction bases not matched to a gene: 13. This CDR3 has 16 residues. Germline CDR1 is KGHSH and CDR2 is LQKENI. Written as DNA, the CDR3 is TGTGCCAGCTCACCCCGGGACAGACGTCGTATTGCACCCCTCCACTTT. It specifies CASSPRDRRRIAPLHF.

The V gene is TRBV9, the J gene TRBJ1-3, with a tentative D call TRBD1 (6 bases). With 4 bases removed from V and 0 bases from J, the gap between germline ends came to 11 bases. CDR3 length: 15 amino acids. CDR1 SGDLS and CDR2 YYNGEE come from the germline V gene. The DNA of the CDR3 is TGTGCCAGCAGCCCGACAGGCAACTCTGGAAACACCATATATTTT. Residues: CASSPTGNSGNTIYF.

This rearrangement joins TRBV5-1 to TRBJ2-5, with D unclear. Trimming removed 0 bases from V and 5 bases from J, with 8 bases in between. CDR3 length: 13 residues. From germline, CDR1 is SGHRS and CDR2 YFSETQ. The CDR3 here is CASSLEVRETQYF. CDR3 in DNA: TGCGCCAGCAGCTTGGAGGTGCGGGAGACCCAGTACTTC.

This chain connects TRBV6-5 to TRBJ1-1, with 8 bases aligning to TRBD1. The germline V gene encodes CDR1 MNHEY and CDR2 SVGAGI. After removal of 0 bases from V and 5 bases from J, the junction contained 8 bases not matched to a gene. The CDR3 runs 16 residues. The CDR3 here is CASSYSRTGRSTEAFF. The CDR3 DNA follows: TGTGCCAGCAGTTACTCCCGGACAGGGCGGAGTACTGAAGCTTTCTTT.

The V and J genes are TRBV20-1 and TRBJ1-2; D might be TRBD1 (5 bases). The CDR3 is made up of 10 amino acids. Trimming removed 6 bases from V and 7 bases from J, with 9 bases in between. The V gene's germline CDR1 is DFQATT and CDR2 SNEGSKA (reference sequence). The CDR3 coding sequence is TGCAGTGCCTCGGGGGGTGGCTACACCTTC. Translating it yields CSASGGGYTF.

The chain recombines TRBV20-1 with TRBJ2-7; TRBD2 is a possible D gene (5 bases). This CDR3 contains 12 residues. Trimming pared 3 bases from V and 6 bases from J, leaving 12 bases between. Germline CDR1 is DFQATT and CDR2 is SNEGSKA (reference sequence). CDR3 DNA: TGCAGTGCTAGTGGTAGCGCCGTCGAGCAGTACTTC. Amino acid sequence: CSASGSAVEQYF.

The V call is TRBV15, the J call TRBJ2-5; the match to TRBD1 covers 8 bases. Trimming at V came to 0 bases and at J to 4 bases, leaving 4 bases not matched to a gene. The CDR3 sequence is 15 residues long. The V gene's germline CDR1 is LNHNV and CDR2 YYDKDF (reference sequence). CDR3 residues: CATSRDLDRGETQYF. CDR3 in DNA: TGTGCCACCAGCAGAGATCTCGACAGGGGAGAGACCCAGTACTTC.

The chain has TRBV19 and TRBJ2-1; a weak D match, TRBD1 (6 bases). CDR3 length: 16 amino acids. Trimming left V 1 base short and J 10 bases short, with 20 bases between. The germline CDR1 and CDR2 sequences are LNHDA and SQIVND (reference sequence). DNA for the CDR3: TGTGCCAGTAGTATAGGGGCAGGGGCCGCTCCGCGGGAGCAGTTCTTC. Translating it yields CASSIGAGAAPREQFF.

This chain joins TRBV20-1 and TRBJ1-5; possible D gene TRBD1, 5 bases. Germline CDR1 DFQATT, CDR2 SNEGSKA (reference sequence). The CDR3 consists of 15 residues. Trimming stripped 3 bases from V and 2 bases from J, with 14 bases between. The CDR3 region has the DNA TGCAGTGCTAGTGGACGACTAGGGGGCAATCAGCCCCAGCATTTT. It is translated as CSASGRLGGNQPQHF.

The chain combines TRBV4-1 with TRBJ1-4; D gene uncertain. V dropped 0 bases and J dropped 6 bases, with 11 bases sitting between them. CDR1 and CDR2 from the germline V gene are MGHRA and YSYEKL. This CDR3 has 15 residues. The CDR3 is CASSQDAQADEKLFF. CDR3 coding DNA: TGCGCCAGCAGCCAAGATGCGCAGGCCGATGAAAAACTGTTTTTT.

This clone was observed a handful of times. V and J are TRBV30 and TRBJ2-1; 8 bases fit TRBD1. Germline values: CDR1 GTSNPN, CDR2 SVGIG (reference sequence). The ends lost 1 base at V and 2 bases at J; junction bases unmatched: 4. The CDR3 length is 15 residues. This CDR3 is CAWSATGGPYNEQFF. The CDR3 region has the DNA TGTGCCTGGAGTGCCACAGGGGGTCCCTACAATGAGCAGTTCTTC. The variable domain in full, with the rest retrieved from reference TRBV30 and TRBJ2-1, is SQTIHQWPATLVQPVGSPLSLECTVEGTSNPNLYWYRQAAGRGLQLLFYSVGIGQISSEVPQNLSASRPQDRQFILSSKKLLLSDSGFYLCAWSATGGPYNEQFFGPGTRLTVL.

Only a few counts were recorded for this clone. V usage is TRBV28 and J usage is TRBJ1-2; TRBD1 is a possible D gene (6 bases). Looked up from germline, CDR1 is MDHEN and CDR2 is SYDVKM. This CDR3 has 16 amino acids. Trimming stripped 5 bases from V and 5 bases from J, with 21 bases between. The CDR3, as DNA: TGTGCCAGCAGTGGGGCAGGGGACGTCGATGTTTATGGCTACACCTTC. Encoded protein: CASSGAGDVDVYGYTF.

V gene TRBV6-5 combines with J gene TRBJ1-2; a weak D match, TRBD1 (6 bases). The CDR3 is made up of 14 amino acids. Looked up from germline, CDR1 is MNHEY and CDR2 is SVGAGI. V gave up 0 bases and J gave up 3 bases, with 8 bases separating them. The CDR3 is CASSYSYRDYGYTF. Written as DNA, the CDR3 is TGTGCCAGCAGTTACTCGTACAGGGACTATGGCTACACCTTC.

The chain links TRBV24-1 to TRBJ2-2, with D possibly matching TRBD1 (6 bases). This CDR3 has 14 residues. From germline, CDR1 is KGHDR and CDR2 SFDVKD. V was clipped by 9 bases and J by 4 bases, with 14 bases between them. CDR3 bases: TGTGCCACCGGGAAGACAGGACCCACCGGGGAGCTGTTTTTT. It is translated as CATGKTGPTGELFF.

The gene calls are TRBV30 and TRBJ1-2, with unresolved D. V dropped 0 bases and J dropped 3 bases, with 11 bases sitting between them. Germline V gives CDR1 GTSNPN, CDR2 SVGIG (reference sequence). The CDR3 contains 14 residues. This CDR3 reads CAWSVQPSDYGYTF. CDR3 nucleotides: TGTGCCTGGAGTGTACAGCCCTCTGACTATGGCTACACCTTC. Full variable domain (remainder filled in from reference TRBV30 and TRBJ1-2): SQTIHQWPATLVQPVGSPLSLECTVEGTSNPNLYWYRQAAGRGLQLLFYSVGIGQISSEVPQNLSASRPQDRQFILSSKKLLLSDSGFYLCAWSVQPSDYGYTFGSGTRLTVV.

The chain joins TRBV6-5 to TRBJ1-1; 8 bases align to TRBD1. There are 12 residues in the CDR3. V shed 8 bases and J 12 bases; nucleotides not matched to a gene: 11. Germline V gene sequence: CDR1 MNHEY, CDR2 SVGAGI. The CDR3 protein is CASGLSQGASFF. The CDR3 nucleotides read TGTGCCAGCGGATTATCCCAGGGGGCCTCTTTCTTT.

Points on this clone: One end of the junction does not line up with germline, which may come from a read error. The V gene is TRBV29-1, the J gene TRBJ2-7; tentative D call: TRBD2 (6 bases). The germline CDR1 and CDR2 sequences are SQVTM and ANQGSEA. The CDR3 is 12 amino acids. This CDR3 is CSAGWEAYVQYF. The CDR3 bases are TGCAGCGCTGGTTGGGAGGCTTACGTGCAGTACTTC.

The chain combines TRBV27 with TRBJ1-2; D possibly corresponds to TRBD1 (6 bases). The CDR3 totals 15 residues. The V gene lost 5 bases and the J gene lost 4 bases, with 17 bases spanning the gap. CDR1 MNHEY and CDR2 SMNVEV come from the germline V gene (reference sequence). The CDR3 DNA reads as TGTGCCAGCAGTCCCGGACAGTCGCGGCGCTATGGCTACACCTTC. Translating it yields CASSPGQSRRYGYTF.

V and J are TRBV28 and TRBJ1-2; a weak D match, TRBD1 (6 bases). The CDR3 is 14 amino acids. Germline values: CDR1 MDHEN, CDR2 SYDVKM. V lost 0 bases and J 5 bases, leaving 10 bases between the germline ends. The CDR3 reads CASSLWATGYGYTF. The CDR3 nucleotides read TGTGCCAGCAGTTTATGGGCGACAGGATATGGCTACACCTTC.

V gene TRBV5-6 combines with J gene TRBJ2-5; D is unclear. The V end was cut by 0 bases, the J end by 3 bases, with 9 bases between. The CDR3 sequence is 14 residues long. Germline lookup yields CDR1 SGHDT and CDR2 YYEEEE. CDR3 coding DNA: TGTGCCAGCAGCTTGGATCGGGTAAAAGAGACCCAGTACTTC. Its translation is CASSLDRVKETQYF.

This chain's CDR3 is CATGASTDTQYF. The CDR3 DNA is TGTGCCACTGGAGCTAGCACAGATACGCAGTATTTT. This chain joins TRBV15 and TRBJ2-3; D uncertain. The CDR3 length is 12 residues. The V gene's germline CDR1 is LNHNV and CDR2 YYDKDF (reference sequence). V was pared by 9 bases and J by 0 bases, with 7 bases between.

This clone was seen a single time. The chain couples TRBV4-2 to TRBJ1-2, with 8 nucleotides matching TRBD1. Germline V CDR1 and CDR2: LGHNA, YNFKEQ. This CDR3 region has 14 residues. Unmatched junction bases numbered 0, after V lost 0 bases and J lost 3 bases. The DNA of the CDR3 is TGTGCCAGCAGCCAAGAACAGGGGGACTATGGCTACACCTTC. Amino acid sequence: CASSQEQGDYGYTF.